The 29 T cell receptor beta chains below come from one sample, sequenced in a study of Ad26.COV2.S vaccination and SARS-CoV-2 variants. The protocol was immunoSEQ multiplex PCR, while the TCRdb copy is restricted to in-frame clones and leaves out a portion. The sample lists 300,000 to 350,000 clones; 85% to 90% were seen once. Treatment specified: 15 to 20 received Ad26.COV2.S at low or high dose, single or two shots; about 5 received placebo; per-sample allocation not given. Vaccine and placebo recipients were sampled on day 63 after the first injection. The source material was peripheral blood, sampled in a trial of Ad26.COV2.S vaccine versus placebo. The receptors derive from a person between 18 and 65 years old who received the Ad26.COV2.S COVID-19 vaccine or a placebo.

The chain has TRBV24-1 and TRBJ2-3; TRBD2 agrees at 8 bases. V shed 2 bases and J 3 bases; nucleotides not matched to a gene: 6. The CDR3 consists of 16 residues. CDR1 KGHDR and CDR2 SFDVKD come from the germline V gene. CDR3 in amino acids: CATSDSSGGATDTQYF. The CDR3 bases are TGTGCCACCAGTGATTCCTCCGGGGGGGCGACAGATACGCAGTATTTT.

This clone was recorded only once. This chain uses TRBV7-9 with TRBJ2-3; TRBD1 aligns across 8 bases. V shed 4 bases, J shed 4 bases, and the junction held 4 bases outside the gene matches. CDR1 is SEHNR, CDR2 FQNEAQ, per germline (reference sequence). CDR3 length equals 14 residues. This CDR3 is CASSSGQAPDTQYF. DNA for the CDR3: TGTGCCAGCAGCTCGGGACAGGCTCCAGATACGCAGTATTTT.

This chain joins TRBV7-7 and TRBJ2-1; 13 bases agree with TRBD2. The CDR3 consists of 14 residues. V was clipped by 3 bases and J by 9 bases; unmatched bases: 2. CDR1 SSHAT and CDR2 FNYEAQ come from the germline V gene (reference sequence). CDR3 in amino acids: CASSFGLAGAEQFF. The CDR3 DNA sequence: TGTGCCAGCAGCTTCGGACTAGCGGGAGCTGAGCAGTTCTTC.

This clone occurred once. The J gene is TRBJ1-1, the V gene TRBV25-1, with D perhaps matching TRBD1 (5 bases). CDR1 MGHDK and CDR2 SYGVNS come from the germline V gene. Trimming stripped 4 bases from V and 7 bases from J, with 13 bases between. This CDR3 spans 13 amino acids. CDR3 coding DNA: TGTGCCAGCAGTGGCGGGTGGGGGATTGAAGCTTTCTTT. Protein: CASSGGWGIEAFF.

The chain links TRBV4-3 to TRBJ1-1, with 9 bases matching TRBD1. The V and J ends lost 7 bases and 4 bases, in that order; junction bases with no gene match: 7. The CDR3 is made up of 14 amino acids. CDR1 and CDR2 (germline): LGHNA, YSLEER. The CDR3 coding sequence is TGCGCCAGCACCTCGGGACAGGGCCGCACTGAAGCTTTCTTT. Protein product: CASTSGQGRTEAFF.

This clone was picked up one time. No conserved phenylalanine or tryptophan ends this CDR3, so it is likely a read error. No DNA is shown, since the ends of the CDR3 on it are uncertain; the CDR3 is the one TCRdb lists. The chain joins TRBV10-1 to TRBJ1-6. Germline CDR1 and CDR2: WNHNN and SYGVQD (reference sequence). The CDR3 has 13 amino acids, counting both end residues. The CDR3 sequence is CASKVPWHFTPPL.

V and J are TRBV9 and TRBJ1-2; D is undetermined. CDR3 length: 12 residues. Trimming stripped 4 bases from V and 5 bases from J, with 9 bases between. The germline CDR1 and CDR2 sequences are SGDLS and YYNGEE. CDR3 in DNA: TGTGCCAGCAGCTCCACGTGGTATGGCTACACCTTC. This codes for CASSSTWYGYTF.

This clone was observed a single time. The V gene is TRBV5-1, the J gene TRBJ1-2; no reliable D call. The length of the CDR3 is 15 residues. Between the trimmed V and J ends, which lost 2 bases and 5 bases, there was a span of 16 bases. The germline V gene has CDR1 SGHRS and CDR2 YFSETQ. The CDR3 loop is CASSFGRSNIYGYTF. The CDR3 bases are TGCGCCAGCAGCTTCGGCAGATCGAACATTTATGGCTACACCTTC.

The gene calls are TRBV2 and TRBJ1-2, with 7 positions matching TRBD1. The CDR3 totals 15 residues. Losses at the gene ends were 6 bases for V and 6 bases for J; bases not matched to a gene: 13. Germline lookup yields CDR1 SNHLY and CDR2 FYNNEI. CDR3 protein: CASRGLTRQGDGYTF. CDR3 sequence (DNA): TGTGCCAGCAGGGGCCTGACGAGGCAGGGGGATGGCTACACCTTC.

This clone appeared once. The chain uses TRBV7-9 and TRBJ1-4; 7 bases match TRBD1. V dropped 5 bases and J dropped 4; count of bases not matched to a gene: 10. Germline CDR1 and CDR2: SEHNR and FQNEAQ (reference sequence). CDR3 size: 16 residues. The CDR3 protein is CASSRDSPRGNEKLFF. CDR3 nucleotide sequence: TGTGCCAGCAGCCGGGACAGCCCGCGCGGTAATGAAAAACTGTTTTTT. Full variable domain (rest looked up from reference TRBV7-9 and TRBJ1-4): DTGVSQNPRHKITKRGQNVTFRCDPISEHNRLYWYRQTLGQGPEFLTYFQNEAQLEKSRLLSDRFSAERPKGSFSTLEIQRTEQGDSAMYLCASSRDSPRGNEKLFFGSGTQLSVL.

This clone appeared a single time. This rearrangement joins TRBV7-9 to TRBJ2-1; TRBD2 matches 9 bases. The germline CDR1 and CDR2 sequences are SEHNR and FQNEAQ (reference sequence). The CDR3 sequence is 16 residues long. V gave up 5 bases and J gave up 5 bases; unmatched junction bases: 10. The CDR3: CASSARTSVLDNEQFF. The CDR3, as DNA: TGTGCCAGCAGCGCCCGGACTAGCGTTTTAGACAATGAGCAGTTCTTC.

The rearrangement links TRBV10-2 to TRBJ2-5; either TRBD1 or TRBD2 may fit D (7 bases each). Between the trimmed V and J ends, which lost 6 bases and 5 bases, there was a span of 19 bases. The CDR3 runs 15 residues. Per the germline V gene, CDR1 is WSHSY and CDR2 is SAAADI. CDR3 region: CASSHPQGGRETQYF. The CDR3 DNA sequence: TGCGCCAGCAGCCACCCCCAGGGGGGGCGGGAGACCCAGTACTTC.

This chain joins TRBV18 and TRBJ2-1; 8 bases line up with TRBD2. CDR1 KGHSH and CDR2 LQKENI come from the germline V gene. Trimming at V came to 3 bases and at J to 7 bases, leaving 11 bases not matched to a gene. The CDR3 is 16 amino acids. The CDR3 DNA follows: TGTGCCAGCTCACCTAGCAGGGCGGGAGGACCGAATGAGCAGTTCTTC. As protein: CASSPSRAGGPNEQFF.

The CDR3: CASSQRLPDEQYV. The CDR3 bases are TGTGCCAGCAGCCAAAGATTGCCCGACGAGCAGTACGTC. The chain is built from TRBV16 and TRBJ2-7, with D hard to call. V was clipped by 2 bases and J by 5 bases, with 10 bases between them. This CDR3 is 13 amino acids long. Germline V gene sequence: CDR1 KGHSY, CDR2 FQNENV.

The chain combines TRBV5-1 with TRBJ2-1; 11 bases match TRBD1. Trimming took 4 bases from V and 9 from J; bases not matched to a gene: 9. The germline CDR1 and CDR2 sequences are SGHRS and YFSETQ. The CDR3 extends over 15 amino acids. CDR3 DNA: TGCGCCAGCAGCCAGTCGGGGACAGGGGGGAGTGAGCAGTTCTTC. Amino acid sequence: CASSQSGTGGSEQFF.

The V call is TRBV11-3, the J call TRBJ2-5; no reliable D call. This CDR3 has 14 residues. Per the germline V gene, CDR1 is SGHNT and CDR2 is YENEEA. V lost 5 bases, J lost 2 bases, and 12 bases lay in between. The CDR3 is CASSAPIRQETQYF. CDR3 DNA sequence: TGTGCCAGCAGCGCCCCAATCCGGCAAGAGACCCAGTACTTC.

V gene TRBV14 combines with J gene TRBJ1-2; D is unresolved. The germline V gene has CDR1 SGHDN and CDR2 FVKESK. Trimming stripped 0 bases from V and 8 bases from J, with 10 bases between. The CDR3 is made up of 13 amino acids. The CDR3 bases are TGTGCCAGCAGCCAAGAGGGGAGAGGGGGCTACACCTTC. Its protein is CASSQEGRGGYTF.

The chain employs TRBV4-1 and TRBJ1-5; weak D call: TRBD1 (6 bases). There are 15 residues in the CDR3. Trimming removed 4 bases at V and 7 bases at J, with 17 bases between. In germline, CDR1 is MGHRA, CDR2 YSYEKL. For the CDR3, the DNA is TGCGCCAGCAGCCCCTTGGGGGGCAGGGGACAGCCCCAGCATTTT. Protein: CASSPLGGRGQPQHF.

The chain is built from TRBV5-4 and TRBJ1-2, with 9 bases fitting TRBD1. Germline V gene sequence: CDR1 SGHNT, CDR2 YYREEE (reference sequence). The V gene end was trimmed by 5 bases and the J gene end by 4 bases; junction bases not matched to a gene: 3. CDR3 length: 13 residues. The CDR3 DNA reads TGTGCCAGCAGTTCGACAGGGGGCTATGGCTACACCTTC. Translating it yields CASSSTGGYGYTF.

For the CDR3, the DNA is TGTGCCAGTGGGGCAGGGGGCTCTGATACGCAGTATTTT. This translates into CASGAGGSDTQYF. The chain has TRBV7-6 and TRBJ2-3; 8 bases line up with TRBD1. With V trimmed by 9 bases and J by 6 bases, 8 bases remained unmatched. The length of the CDR3 is 13 residues. Germline loops: CDR1 SGHVS, CDR2 FNYEAQ.

This chain uses TRBV7-8 with TRBJ1-2; D gene ambiguous. V was cut by 3 bases and J by 0 bases, with 20 bases left in between. The germline V gene has CDR1 SGHVS and CDR2 FQNEAQ. The CDR3 length is 18 residues. Written as DNA, the CDR3 is TGTGCCAGCAGCTTCCCGCTCCTCGGGGAACCAGCTAACTATGGCTACACCTTC. Protein: CASSFPLLGEPANYGYTF.

The rearrangement links TRBV5-1 to TRBJ2-3, with D maybe TRBD1 (6 bases). V lost 0 bases and J lost 5, with 13 bases in between. The CDR3 length is 15 residues. The germline gives CDR1 SGHRS, CDR2 YFSETQ. CDR3 sequence reads: CASSLAGWGQDTQYF. DNA of the CDR3: TGCGCCAGCAGCTTGGCCGGGTGGGGGCAAGATACGCAGTATTTT.

The chain recombines TRBV7-9 with TRBJ2-1, with TRBD1 identical over 7 bases. The CDR3 is 15 residues long. Germline-derived CDR1 and CDR2 are SEHNR and FQNEAQ (reference sequence). With V trimmed by 1 base and J by 7 bases, 7 bases remained unmatched. The DNA for the CDR3 is TGTGCCAGCAGCTTAGTGGGACAGTACCTAAATGAGCAGTTCTTC. It is translated as CASSLVGQYLNEQFF.

The chain is built from TRBV28 and TRBJ1-5, with no clear D. The V gene lost 4 bases and the J gene lost 4 bases, with 11 bases spanning the gap. In germline, CDR1 is MDHEN, CDR2 SYDVKM. The CDR3 runs to 14 residues. The CDR3 loop is CASSSPGLNQPQHF. CDR3 nucleotide sequence: TGTGCCAGCAGTTCTCCAGGTCTGAATCAGCCCCAGCATTTT.

The chain carries TRBV5-1 and TRBJ1-3, with D possibly TRBD1 on 6 matching bases. The CDR3 has 15 amino acids. The germline CDR1 and CDR2 sequences are SGHRS and YFSETQ. V shed 0 bases and J shed 4 bases, with 11 bases lying between them. CDR3 DNA sequence: TGCGCCAGCAGCTTGGCCTCGACAGGCGGAAACACCATATATTTT. It translates to CASSLASTGGNTIYF. Filled out from reference TRBV5-1 and TRBJ1-3, the complete variable domain reads KAGVTQTPRYLIKTRGQQVTLSCSPISGHRSVSWYQQTPGQGLQFLFEYFSETQRNKGNFPGRFSGRQFSNSRSEMNVSTLELGDSALYLCASSLASTGGNTIYFGEGSWLTVV.

The chain uses TRBV29-1 and TRBJ2-5; D gene ambiguous. The CDR3 covers 14 residues. Germline CDR1 and CDR2: SQVTM and ANQGSEA. V was clipped by 0 bases and J by 4 bases, with 12 bases between them. In DNA form, the CDR3 reads TGCAGCGTTGAAGATCCCGCTAGAGGAGAGACCCAGTACTTC. It is translated as CSVEDPARGETQYF.

As DNA, the CDR3 is TGTGCCAGCAGCCGAATGGAGGTACGGGAGACCCAGTACTTC. It codes for CASSRMEVRETQYF. The rearrangement uses TRBV11-3 and TRBJ2-5; D possibly corresponds to TRBD2 (5 bases). This CDR3 contains 14 residues. The ends were cut back, 5 bases at V and 5 bases at J, with 15 bases in the middle. Looked up from germline, CDR1 is SGHNT and CDR2 is YENEEA.

This clone was seen ten or more times. CDR3 nucleotides: TGTGCCAGCAGCCCCGGGACAGCCTCCTACGAGCAGTACTTC. This sequence encodes CASSPGTASYEQYF. V is TRBV3-1 (or the pseudogene TRBV3-2) and J is TRBJ2-7; TRBD1 matches at 7 bases. The CDR3 is 14 residues long. The V gene end was trimmed by 4 bases and the J gene end by 0 bases; junction bases not matched to a gene: 3. From germline, CDR1 is LGHDT and CDR2 YNNKEL (reference sequence).

The rearrangement uses TRBV20-1 and TRBJ2-1; D possibly corresponds to TRBD1 (6 bases). Trimming removed 0 bases from V and 14 bases from J, with 11 bases in between. Germline lookup yields CDR1 DFQATT and CDR2 SNEGSKA (reference sequence). The CDR3 is made up of 11 amino acids. For the CDR3, the DNA is TGCAGTGCTAGAGAAAACAGGGCCGAGTTCTTC. This codes for CSARENRAEFF.